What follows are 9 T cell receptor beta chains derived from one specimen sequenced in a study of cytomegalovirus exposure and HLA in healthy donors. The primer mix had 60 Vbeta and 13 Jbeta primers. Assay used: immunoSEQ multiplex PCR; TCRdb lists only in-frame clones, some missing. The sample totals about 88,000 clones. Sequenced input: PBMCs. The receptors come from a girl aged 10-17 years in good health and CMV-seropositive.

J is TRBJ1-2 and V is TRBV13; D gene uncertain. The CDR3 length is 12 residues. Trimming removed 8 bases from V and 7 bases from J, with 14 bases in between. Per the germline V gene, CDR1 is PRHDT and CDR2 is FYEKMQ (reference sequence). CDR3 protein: CASHGGGGGYTF. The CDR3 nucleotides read TGTGCCAGCCACGGCGGAGGTGGTGGCTACACCTTC.

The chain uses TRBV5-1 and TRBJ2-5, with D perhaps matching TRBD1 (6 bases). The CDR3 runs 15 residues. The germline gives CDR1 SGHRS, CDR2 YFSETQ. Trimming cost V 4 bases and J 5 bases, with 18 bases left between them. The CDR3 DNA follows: TGCGCCAGCAGCCCTCGACAGGCTGGACTGGAGACCCAGTACTTC. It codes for CASSPRQAGLETQYF.

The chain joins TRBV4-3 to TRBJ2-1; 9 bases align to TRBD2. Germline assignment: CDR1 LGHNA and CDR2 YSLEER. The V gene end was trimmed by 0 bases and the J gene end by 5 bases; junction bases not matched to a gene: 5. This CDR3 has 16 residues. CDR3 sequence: CASSQDALAGNNEQFF. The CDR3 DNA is TGCGCCAGCAGCCAAGATGCCCTAGCGGGAAACAATGAGCAGTTCTTC.

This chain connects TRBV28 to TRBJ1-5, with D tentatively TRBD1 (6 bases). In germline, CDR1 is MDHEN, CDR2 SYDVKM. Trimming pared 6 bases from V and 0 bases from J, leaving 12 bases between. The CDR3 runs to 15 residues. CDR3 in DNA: TGTGCCAGCAGAAGAGGACAGAATAGCAATCAGCCCCAGCATTTT. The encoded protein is CASRRGQNSNQPQHF.

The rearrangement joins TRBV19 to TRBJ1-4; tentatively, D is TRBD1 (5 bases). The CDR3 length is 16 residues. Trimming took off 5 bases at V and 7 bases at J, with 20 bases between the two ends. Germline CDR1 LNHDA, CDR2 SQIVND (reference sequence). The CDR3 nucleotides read TGTGCCAGTAGTCCCCCTAACGACAGTCACGGTGAAAAACTGTTTTTT. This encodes CASSPPNDSHGEKLFF.

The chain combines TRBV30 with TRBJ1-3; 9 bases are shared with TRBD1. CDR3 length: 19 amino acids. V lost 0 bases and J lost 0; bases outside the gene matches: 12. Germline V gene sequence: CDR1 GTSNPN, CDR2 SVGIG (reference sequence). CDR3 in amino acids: CAWSVLFVGTGFSGNTIYF. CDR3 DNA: TGTGCCTGGAGTGTACTTTTTGTAGGGACAGGGTTCTCTGGAAACACCATATATTTT.

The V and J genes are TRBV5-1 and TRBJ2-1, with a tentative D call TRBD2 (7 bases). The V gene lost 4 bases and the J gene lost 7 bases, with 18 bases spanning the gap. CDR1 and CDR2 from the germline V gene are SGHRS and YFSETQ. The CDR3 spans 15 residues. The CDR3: CASSPGSGGQNEQFF. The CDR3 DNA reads TGCGCCAGCAGCCCTGGTTCGGGGGGCCAGAATGAGCAGTTCTTC.

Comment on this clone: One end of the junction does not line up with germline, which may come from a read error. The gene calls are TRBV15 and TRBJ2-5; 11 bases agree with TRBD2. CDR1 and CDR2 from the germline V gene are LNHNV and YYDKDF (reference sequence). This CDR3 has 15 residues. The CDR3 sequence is CATCSSGGAQETQYF. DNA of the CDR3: TGTGCCACCTGCAGTAGCGGGGGGGCCCAAGAGACCCAGTACTTC.

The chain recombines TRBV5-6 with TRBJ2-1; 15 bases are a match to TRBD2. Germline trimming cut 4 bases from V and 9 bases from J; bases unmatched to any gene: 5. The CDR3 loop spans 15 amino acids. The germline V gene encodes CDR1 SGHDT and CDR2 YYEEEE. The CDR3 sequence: CASSPGTSGGLEQFF. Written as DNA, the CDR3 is TGTGCCAGCAGCCCAGGGACTAGCGGGGGGCTTGAGCAGTTCTTC.